The 2 T cell receptor beta chains below were found in one sample sequenced in a study of vaccination effects on CD4 cells after COVID-19. Viral peptide pools were used in the ViraFEST assay to expand antigen-specific CD4+ T cells, and sequencing came afterward. Following 10 days of culture, CD4+ T cells were isolated. All study participants received two doses of BNT162b2 or mRNA-1273 vaccine. Data came from immunoSEQ multiplex PCR; TCRdb stores just in-frame clones and leaves some out. The data show tens of thousands of clones, with 60% to 80% seen just once and around 6.5% held by the top ten. No cognate antigen is known for these TCRs. This material consisted of CD4+ T cells from PBMCs cultured with SARS-CoV-2 spike peptides, taken after COVID-19 vaccination. The receptors originated from a human donor who received a COVID-19 vaccine. Some clones in this sample may be carry-over from other donors' samples.

The chain joins TRBV6-5 to TRBJ2-2, with TRBD2 matching 8 bases. V dropped 0 bases and J dropped 5; count of bases not matched to a gene: 5. CDR1 and CDR2 (germline): MNHEY, SVGAGI. This CDR3 is built from 16 residues. This CDR3 reads CASSYSRGARTGELFF. The DNA for the CDR3 is TGTGCCAGCAGTTACTCGCGGGGGGCGCGGACCGGGGAGCTGTTTTTT.

This sequence joins TRBV6-1 and TRBJ1-2; the D gene is possibly TRBD1 (6 bases). In germline, CDR1 is MNHNS, CDR2 SASEGT. The CDR3 has 14 amino acids. V dropped 0 bases and J dropped 8 bases, with 13 bases sitting between them. CDR3: CASSEAGGLGGYTF. CDR3 nucleotides: TGTGCCAGCAGTGAAGCCGGGGGCCTAGGAGGCTACACCTTC.